The TCR beta chain described here comes from a study of blood T cell repertoires in COVID-19. Study-level background: T cells, B-cell-depleted T cells, or PBMCs provided the cDNA or gDNA that served as material.

The authors' processing: Estimates of nucleated cell counts were drawn from the amplification of reference gene primers. Data came from immunoSEQ multiplex PCR; TCRdb stores just in-frame clones and leaves some out. V, J and clone size reflect that table, while D and trimming were determined from the DNA. Among about 77,000 clones listed, 76% were seen once. This CDR3 has 15 residues. J was trimmed by 12 bases and V by 0 bases; bases with no gene match: 8. In germline, CDR1 is MNHEY, CDR2 SVGAGI. The specimen sequenced was peripheral blood. The J gene is TRBJ1-4, the V gene TRBV6-5; 9 bases line up with TRBD1. The origin of this receptor is a man between 65 and 85 years old with active or convalescent COVID-19. This CDR3 reads CASSYSRDREHQLFF. The CDR3 DNA reads TGTGCCAGCAGTTACTCCCGGGACAGGGAACACCAACTGTTTTTT.